This T cell receptor (beta chain) was observed in a study of blood T cell repertoires in COVID-19. This clone was seen a handful of times. TCRdb keeps only in-frame clones here, not all; method: immunoSEQ multiplex PCR. Of nearly 25,000 clones in the sample, 81% were seen once. V was cut by 1 base and J by 1 base, with 8 bases left in between. The germline V gene has CDR1 SGHAT and CDR2 FQNNGV. CDR3 length: 15 residues. This sequence originates from a man in his 70s with acute or convalescent COVID-19. Sequenced material: peripheral blood. This chain links TRBV11-2 with TRBJ1-3, with D maybe TRBD1 (5 bases). As DNA, the CDR3 is TGTGCCAGCAGCTTAGTCGGGGGGTCTGGAAACACCATATATTTT. It encodes CASSLVGGSGNTIYF.